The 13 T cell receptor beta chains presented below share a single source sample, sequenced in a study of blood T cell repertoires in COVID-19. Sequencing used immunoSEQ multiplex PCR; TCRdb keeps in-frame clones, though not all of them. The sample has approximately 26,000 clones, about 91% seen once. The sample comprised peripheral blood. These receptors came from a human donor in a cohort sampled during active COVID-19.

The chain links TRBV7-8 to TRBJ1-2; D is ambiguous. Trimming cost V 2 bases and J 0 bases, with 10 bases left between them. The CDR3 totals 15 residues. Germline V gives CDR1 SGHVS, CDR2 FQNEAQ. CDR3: CASSLSTFSNYGYTF. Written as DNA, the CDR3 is TGTGCCAGCAGCTTAAGCACTTTCTCTAACTATGGCTACACCTTC.

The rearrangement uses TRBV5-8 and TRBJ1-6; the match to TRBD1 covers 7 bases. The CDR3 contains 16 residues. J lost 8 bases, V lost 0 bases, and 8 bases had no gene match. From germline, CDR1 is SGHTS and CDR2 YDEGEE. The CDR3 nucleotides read TGTGCCAGCAGCTTGGACGGACAGGTTATTCATTCACCCCTCCACTTT. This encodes CASSLDGQVIHSPLHF.

CDR3 DNA: TGTGCCAGCAGTTCCGACAGCTCCTACGAGCAGTACTTC. Its protein product is CASSSDSSYEQYF. The gene calls are TRBV12-3 or TRBV12-4 and TRBJ2-7, with D perhaps TRBD1 (5 bases). This CDR3 region has 13 residues. V shed 4 bases and J shed 0 bases, with 7 bases lying between them.

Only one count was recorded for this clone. The CDR3 region is CASSYTGYTEAFF. In DNA form, the CDR3 reads TGTGCCAGCAGTTACACAGGGTACACTGAAGCTTTCTTT. This chain links TRBV2 with TRBJ1-1, with a weak D call TRBD1 (6 bases). The length of the CDR3 is 13 residues. Looked up from germline, CDR1 is SNHLY and CDR2 is FYNNEI. V was shortened by 5 bases and J by 3 bases, with 10 bases between the two germline ends.

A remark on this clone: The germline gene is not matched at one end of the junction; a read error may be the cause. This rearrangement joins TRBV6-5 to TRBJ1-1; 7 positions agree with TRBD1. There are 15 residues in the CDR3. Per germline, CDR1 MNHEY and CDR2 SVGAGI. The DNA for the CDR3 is TGTGCCAGCAAAGGTGACTTCAGGGGGAACTCTGAAGCTTTCTTT. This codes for CASKGDFRGNSEAFF.

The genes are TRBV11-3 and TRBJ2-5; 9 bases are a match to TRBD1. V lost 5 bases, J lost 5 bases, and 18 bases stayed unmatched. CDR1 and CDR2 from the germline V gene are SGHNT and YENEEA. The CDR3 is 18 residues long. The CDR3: CASSPRLWGQGSGETQYF. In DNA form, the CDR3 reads TGTGCCAGCAGCCCAAGGTTATGGGGACAGGGTTCCGGGGAGACCCAGTACTTC.

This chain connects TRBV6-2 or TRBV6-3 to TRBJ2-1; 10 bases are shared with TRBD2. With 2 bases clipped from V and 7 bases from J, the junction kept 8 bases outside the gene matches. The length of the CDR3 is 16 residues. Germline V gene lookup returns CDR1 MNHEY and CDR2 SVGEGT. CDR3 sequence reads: CASSYPMKRGGNEQFF. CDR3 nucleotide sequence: TGTGCCAGCAGTTACCCCATGAAGCGGGGGGGGAATGAGCAGTTCTTC.

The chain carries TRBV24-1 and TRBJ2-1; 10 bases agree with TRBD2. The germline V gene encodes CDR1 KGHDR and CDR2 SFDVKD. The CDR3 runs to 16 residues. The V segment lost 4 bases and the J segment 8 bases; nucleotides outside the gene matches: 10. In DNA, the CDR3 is TGTGCCACCAGTGACAATCTAGCGGGAGAATTTTATGAGCAGTTCTTC. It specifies CATSDNLAGEFYEQFF.

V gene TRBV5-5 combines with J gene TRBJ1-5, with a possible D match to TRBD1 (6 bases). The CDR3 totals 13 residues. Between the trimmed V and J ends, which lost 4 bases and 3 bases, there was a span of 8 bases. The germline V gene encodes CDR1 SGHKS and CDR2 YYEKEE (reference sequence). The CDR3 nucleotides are TGTGCCAGCAGCCGGACAGACAATCAGCCCCAGCATTTT. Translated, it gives CASSRTDNQPQHF.

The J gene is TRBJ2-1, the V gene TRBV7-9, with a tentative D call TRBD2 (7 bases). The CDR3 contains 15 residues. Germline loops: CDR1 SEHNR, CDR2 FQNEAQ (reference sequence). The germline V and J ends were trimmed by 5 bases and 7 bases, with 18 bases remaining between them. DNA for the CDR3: TGTGCCAGCAGCCTGAAGGGGGGGAGGAAGAATGAGCAGTTCTTC. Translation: CASSLKGGRKNEQFF. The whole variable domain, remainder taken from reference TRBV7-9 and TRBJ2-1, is DTGVSQNPRHKITKRGQNVTFRCDPISEHNRLYWYRQTLGQGPEFLTYFQNEAQLEKSRLLSDRFSAERPKGSFSTLEIQRTEQGDSAMYLCASSLKGGRKNEQFFGPGTRLTVL.

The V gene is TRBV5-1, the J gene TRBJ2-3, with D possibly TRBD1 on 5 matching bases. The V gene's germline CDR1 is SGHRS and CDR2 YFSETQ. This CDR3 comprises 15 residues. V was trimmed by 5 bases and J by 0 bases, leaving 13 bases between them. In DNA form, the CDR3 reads TGCGCCAGCAGGTTGCAGGGCTCTAGCACAGATACGCAGTATTTT. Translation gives CASRLQGSSTDTQYF.

The CDR3 spells CASSSLAAHTTGEQFF. CDR3 nucleotide sequence: TGCGCCAGCAGCTCCCTAGCGGCACATACAACGGGTGAGCAGTTCTTC. The chain has TRBV5-1 and TRBJ2-1; 7 bases map to TRBD2. Germline V gene lookup returns CDR1 SGHRS and CDR2 YFSETQ. V lost 3 bases and J lost 9; bases outside the gene matches: 15. The CDR3 is 16 amino acids.

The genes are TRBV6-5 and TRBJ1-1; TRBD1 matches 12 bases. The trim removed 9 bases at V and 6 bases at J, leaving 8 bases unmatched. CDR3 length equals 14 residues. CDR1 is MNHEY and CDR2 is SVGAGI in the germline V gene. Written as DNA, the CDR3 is TGTGCCAGTAGGGAGGGACAGGGGGCTCCTGAAGCTTTCTTT. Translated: CASREGQGAPEAFF.